This record concerns one T cell receptor beta chain sequence. Its recognized antigen is unknown. Base quality data are lacking; no much larger clone is found one base away. The junction shows trimming of 5 bases on V and 4 bases on J, plus 26 bases between the germline ends. The CDR3 goes from the cysteine to the phenylalanine over 18 residues. CDR3 DNA is the only sequence kept; it has 54 bases, read in frame from the first base. Per the germline V gene, SGHTA is the CDR1 and FQGTGA is the CDR2. This entry belongs to a study of blood T cell repertoires in COVID-19 (dated by TCRdb to between 2020 and 2021). Broadly, across the study: The collaborator samples originated in the United States, Italy and Spain and spanned the acute and convalescent phases of COVID-19. The prospective study material was composed of cDNA or gDNA derived from T cells, B-cell-depleted T cells, or PBMCs. Deeply sampled blood TCRbeta repertoires from subjects exposed to, actively infected with, or recovered from COVID-19 were included in the dataset. The repertoires were released in a freely available public database meant as a resource for research on the immune response to SARS-CoV-2. Samples came from the ongoing ImmuneRACE study (first 160 participants) plus 1,254 subjects from 6 global collaborators. The sample metadata nearly always contained a de-identified subject ID, COVID-19 status, age in years and sex. Where available, HLA class I and class II types were taken from metadata supplied by the sample provider and were not determined by assay-based typing.

TCRbeta CDR3 regions were amplified from genomic DNA using the immunoSEQ Assay, a bias-controlled multiplex PCR. The original methods were these. Nucleated cell counts per sample were estimated from amplification of reference gene primers within the assay. To quantify the absolute abundance of each unique TCRbeta CDR3 rearrangement, sequence reads were collapsed and filtered. For each sample, productive Simpson clonality was calculated as the square root of Simpson's diversity index across productive rearrangements. The table was pulled from immuneACCESS by TCRdb, which kept in-frame rearrangements only. Such tables lose some clones; where checked, under half of the loss comes from unresolved V genes, and the rest has no known cause. From that table come the V and J calls and clone size; the DNA was used to work out D and trimming. The sample yields more than 85,000 clones; just over 85% were counted once. Roughly 2% of the sample is held by the ten biggest clonotypes.

One collaborating source in Seattle enrolled patients during active infection and followed them longitudinally through the course of disease. Each collaborating institution followed its own protocols to collect whole blood in K2EDTA tubes. For TCRbeta analysis, collaborators shipped samples in one of three forms: frozen whole blood, isolated PBMCs, or DNA extracted from either of those sample types. Overall study outcomes, separate from this receptor: How much clinical and demographic metadata was included differed by source and by participant, and the metadata was provided uncurated.

The TCR originated in a man aged 45-65 years with COVID-19, enrolled during active disease. The chain is assembled from TRBV7-3 and TRBJ1-1; a tentative D match to TRBD1 spans 6 bases. The specimen was peripheral blood. The bases are TGTGCCAGCAGCCCCACTGGAACGGCAGGGGTTAGAAGCACTGAAGCTTTCTTT. It translates to CASSPTGTAGVRSTEAFF.